The T cell receptor (beta chain) described here comes from a study of blood T cell repertoires in COVID-19. Trimming pared 2 bases from V and 4 bases from J, leaving 11 bases between. Germline V gene sequence: CDR1 SGHDN, CDR2 FVKESK. This CDR3 has 14 amino acids. This clone has a single count. Assay: immunoSEQ multiplex PCR; the TCRdb copy retains only in-frame clones and omits some. The table records more than 30,000 clones, 75% to 85% of them present only once. Input material: peripheral blood. The sequence was obtained from a woman in her seventies with acute or convalescent COVID-19. The gene calls are TRBV14 and TRBJ1-1; D may be TRBD1 (6 bases). The chain's CDR3 is CASSQLSRGTEAFF. As DNA, the CDR3 is TGTGCCAGCAGCCAATTATCCAGGGGCACTGAAGCTTTCTTT.